This passage covers 26 T cell receptor beta chains from one sample sequenced in a study of T cell repertoires in cytomegalovirus infection. TCRdb reanalysed the reads using MiXCR and keeps one entry per CDR3 protein. The table shows more than 400,000 distinct CDR3 sequences, with about a quarter occurring only once. The specimen was PBMCs. The source is a human donor in good health (CMV status not recorded). Some clones in this sample may be carry-over from other donors' samples.

In its sample, this clonotype was seen a few times. The chain's CDR3 is CAIRLFGSNNEQFF. As DNA, the CDR3 is TGTGCCATCAGGCTATTTGGGAGTAACAATGAGCAGTTCTTC. The chain joins TRBV10-3 to TRBJ2-1; perhaps TRBD2 as D (5 bases). Germline lookup yields CDR1 ENHRY and CDR2 SYGVKD. Deletions cut 6 bases from V and 5 bases from J, with 14 bases between. The CDR3 loop spans 14 amino acids.

This chain joins TRBV11-3 and TRBJ1-4; D not certain. V shed 3 bases and J shed 8 bases, with 7 bases lying between them. CDR1 and CDR2 (germline): SGHNT, YENEEA. This CDR3 contains 12 residues. CDR3 sequence (DNA): TGTGCCAGCAGCTTTGCCGACGAAAAACTGTTTTTT. Protein product: CASSFADEKLFF. Based on the CDR3 plus reference TRBV11-3 and TRBJ1-4, the full variable domain is EAGVVQSPRYKIIEKKQPVAFWCNPISGHNTLYWYLQNLGQGPELLIRYENEEAVDDSQLPKDRFSAERLKGVDSTLKIQPAELGDSAVYLCASSFADEKLFFGSGTQLSVL.

J is TRBJ2-1 and V is TRBV3-1, with 10 nucleotides matching TRBD2. In germline, CDR1 is LGHDT, CDR2 YNNKEL (reference sequence). CDR3 length: 18 amino acids. The V segment lost 1 base and the J segment 9 bases; nucleotides outside the gene matches: 15. The CDR3 protein is CASSQVSSSGSRVSEQFF. CDR3 bases: TGTGCCAGCAGCCAAGTGTCATCTAGCGGGAGTCGGGTCAGTGAGCAGTTCTTC.

The table lists this clonotype with a few counts. The chain combines TRBV15 with TRBJ2-1; TRBD1 matches at 8 bases. The CDR3 totals 16 residues. J lost 4 bases, V lost 1 base, and 6 bases had no gene match. Germline-derived CDR1 and CDR2 are LNHNV and YYDKDF (reference sequence). In nucleotides, the CDR3 is TGTGCCACCAGCAGAGCCCGACAGGGGAGGTACAATGAGCAGTTCTTC. This translates into CATSRARQGRYNEQFF.

The chain employs TRBV4-1 and TRBJ2-4; 11 bases map to TRBD2. Germline lookup yields CDR1 MGHRA and CDR2 YSYEKL. The CDR3 runs 16 residues. The V segment lost 6 bases and the J segment 3 bases; nucleotides outside the gene matches: 7. CDR3 sequence reads: CASRKLAGVGKNIQYF. The CDR3 DNA reads TGCGCCAGCAGAAAACTAGCGGGAGTAGGCAAAAACATTCAGTACTTC.

In this sample, this clonotype turned up many times. The chain recombines TRBV7-2 with TRBJ1-1; unclear D gene. CDR1 SGHTA and CDR2 FQGNSA come from the germline V gene. The CDR3 extends over 13 amino acids. The ends were cut back, 5 bases at V and 6 bases at J, with 13 bases in the middle. The CDR3 DNA sequence: TGTGCCAGCAGCCCGATGAAGATCGCTGAAGCTTTCTTT. Its translation: CASSPMKIAEAFF.

The V gene is TRBV7-8, the J gene TRBJ2-3, with 7 nucleotides matching TRBD2. The CDR3 contains 16 residues. The junction had 10 bases not matched to a gene; V was cut back by 5 bases and J by 2 bases. CDR1 and CDR2 from the germline V gene are SGHVS and FQNEAQ. Written as DNA, the CDR3 is TGTGCCAGCAGCGTGTTCACGCGGGGGAACACAGATACGCAGTATTTT. Its translation is CASSVFTRGNTDTQYF.

This clonotype was seen ten or more times. CDR3 sequence reads: CASSPVSTVKDTQYF. The CDR3 DNA follows: TGTGCCAGCAGCCCCGTTTCGACCGTAAAAGATACGCAGTATTTT. The gene calls are TRBV11-2 and TRBJ2-3; no definite D call. The CDR3 extends over 15 amino acids. Per germline, CDR1 SGHAT and CDR2 FQNNGV. V dropped 5 bases and J dropped 5 bases, with 17 bases sitting between them.

This clonotype was recorded many times. The chain joins TRBV7-2 to TRBJ2-5; 11 bases agree with TRBD2. CDR3 length: 16 residues. The germline V gene encodes CDR1 SGHTA and CDR2 FQGNSA. Losses at the gene ends were 5 bases for V and 2 bases for J; bases not matched to a gene: 7. CDR3 protein: CASSQGVAGGQETQYF. Written as DNA, the CDR3 is TGTGCCAGCAGCCAGGGCGTAGCGGGAGGGCAAGAGACCCAGTACTTC.

This clonotype was recorded at least ten times. This chain links TRBV11-2 with TRBJ2-5, with 7 bases matching TRBD1. The germline V gene encodes CDR1 SGHAT and CDR2 FQNNGV. V lost 1 base and J lost 4; bases outside the gene matches: 12. CDR3 length: 17 amino acids. CDR3 DNA sequence: TGTGCCAGCAGCTTAGCGCCCCGGACAGGAGGCAGAGAGACCCAGTACTTC. Its protein is CASSLAPRTGGRETQYF.

This clonotype was picked up a small number of times. The genes are TRBV4-3 and TRBJ2-1; D could derive from TRBD1 or TRBD2 (7 bases each). CDR1 is LGHNA, CDR2 YSLEER, per germline. Trimming removed 0 bases from V and 8 bases from J, with 17 bases in between. This CDR3 is 16 amino acids long. CDR3 nucleotide sequence: TGCGCCAGCAGCCAAGATTTACGACAGGGAGGGGATGAGCAGTTCTTC. Translating it yields CASSQDLRQGGDEQFF.

The V gene is TRBV7-8, the J gene TRBJ2-1; the D gene is possibly TRBD2 (5 bases). CDR1 and CDR2 (germline): SGHVS, FQNEAQ. The CDR3 runs 15 residues. The germline V and J ends were trimmed by 7 bases and 3 bases, with 16 bases remaining between them. In DNA form, the CDR3 reads TGTGCCAGCACCCTGAGCGGAGTGAACTACAATGAGCAGTTCTTC. The encoded protein is CASTLSGVNYNEQFF.

The J gene is TRBJ2-2, the V gene TRBV7-6; a weak D match, TRBD1 (5 bases). The CDR3 extends over 15 amino acids. The V end lost 7 bases, the J end lost 1 base, and 13 bases lay between the germline ends. Germline V CDR1 and CDR2: SGHVS, FNYEAQ. The CDR3 DNA sequence: TGTGCCAGCAAGGGGTCGACAGAGAACACCGGGGAGCTGTTTTTT. Translated, it gives CASKGSTENTGELFF.

The chain links TRBV30 to TRBJ2-2; TRBD2 agrees at 13 bases. The germline CDR1 and CDR2 sequences are GTSNPN and SVGIG (reference sequence). This CDR3 is built from 17 residues. With 5 bases clipped from V and 5 bases from J, the junction kept 11 bases outside the gene matches. The DNA for the CDR3 is TGTGCCTGGGCTTTCGGACTAGCGGGAGTTAAGACCGGGGAGCTGTTTTTT. This gives the protein CAWAFGLAGVKTGELFF.

The chain couples TRBV20-1 to TRBJ2-5; D unclear. The V and J ends lost 0 bases and 1 base respectively, with 9 bases between them. The CDR3 is 14 amino acids. Per the germline V gene, CDR1 is DFQATT and CDR2 is SNEGSKA (reference sequence). CDR3 sequence: CSAREPRPQETQYF. The CDR3 DNA reads TGCAGTGCTAGAGAGCCCCGGCCCCAAGAGACCCAGTACTTC.

The V call is TRBV19, the J call TRBJ2-7; 8 bases line up with TRBD2. The CDR3 extends over 15 amino acids. Unmatched junction bases numbered 4, after V lost 1 base and J lost 2 bases. The germline gives CDR1 LNHDA, CDR2 SQIVND (reference sequence). The CDR3 spells CASSIVSGSPYEQYF. Written as DNA, the CDR3 is TGTGCCAGTAGTATAGTCAGCGGGAGTCCCTACGAGCAGTACTTC.

This clonotype showed up many times. The chain uses TRBV7-9 and TRBJ2-3; TRBD2 matches at 9 bases. Per germline, CDR1 SEHNR and CDR2 FQNEAQ (reference sequence). The V and J ends lost 5 bases and 6 bases, in that order; junction bases with no gene match: 6. CDR3 length: 14 residues. CDR3 residues: CASSVSGSFDTQYF. CDR3 DNA sequence: TGTGCCAGCAGCGTTAGCGGGAGTTTCGATACGCAGTATTTT. The complete variable domain, with remaining parts taken from reference TRBV7-9 and TRBJ2-3, reads DTGVSQNPRHKITKRGQNVTFRCDPISEHNRLYWYRQTLGQGPEFLTYFQNEAQLEKSRLLSDRFSAERPKGSFSTLEIQRTEQGDSAMYLCASSVSGSFDTQYFGPGTRLTVL.

The rearrangement uses TRBV6-6 and TRBJ1-5, with D possibly being TRBD1 (6 bases). Germline V gene lookup returns CDR1 MNHNY and CDR2 SVGAGI (reference sequence). Trimming removed 6 bases at V and 9 bases at J, with 15 bases between. The CDR3 has 13 amino acids. CDR3 sequence reads: CASSPGGGAPQHF. CDR3 bases: TGTGCCAGCAGCCCCGGGGGCGGAGCGCCCCAGCATTTT.

This clonotype was recorded at least ten times. The rearrangement uses TRBV7-2 and TRBJ1-5; the D is unclear. The germline gives CDR1 SGHTA, CDR2 FQGNSA. The CDR3 length is 14 residues. The V end was cut by 2 bases, the J end by 3 bases, with 8 bases between. CDR3 in amino acids: CASSLLPYNQPQHF. The CDR3 nucleotides read TGTGCCAGCAGCTTATTACCTTACAATCAGCCCCAGCATTTT.

The sample holds a few counts of this clonotype. The chain is built from TRBV12-3 or TRBV12-4 and TRBJ2-2; D gene unclear. The CDR3 extends over 15 amino acids. Trimming pared 4 bases from V and 5 bases from J, leaving 14 bases between. The CDR3 DNA is TGTGCCAGCAGTTCCGCCGCTTTGAGGACCGGGGAGCTGTTTTTT. It specifies CASSSAALRTGELFF.

This clonotype came up a few times. The chain employs TRBV7-3 and TRBJ1-1; D is undetermined. Trimming pared 5 bases from V and 2 bases from J, leaving 9 bases between. Germline V gene sequence: CDR1 SGHTA, CDR2 FQGTGA. CDR3 length equals 13 residues. As DNA, the CDR3 is TGTGCCAGCAGCACCCATACAAACACTGAAGCTTTCTTT. Translated, it gives CASSTHTNTEAFF.

The chain has TRBV12-5 and TRBJ2-1, with D perhaps matching TRBD2 (6 bases). The CDR3 has 16 residues. The V end lost 0 bases, the J end lost 0 bases, and 9 bases lay between the germline ends. Germline V CDR1 and CDR2: LGHNT, FRNRAP. CDR3: CASGLVVGGSYNEQFF. The CDR3 DNA follows: TGTGCTAGTGGTTTGGTAGTGGGGGGCTCCTACAATGAGCAGTTCTTC.

This clonotype was seen just once. This sequence joins TRBV10-3 and TRBJ2-2; D could derive from TRBD1 or TRBD2 (5 bases each). V was shortened by 9 bases and J by 2 bases, with 19 bases between the two germline ends. CDR1 ENHRY and CDR2 SYGVKD come from the germline V gene. The CDR3 totals 16 residues. CDR3 sequence: CAIQAWGLVNTGELFF. CDR3 sequence (DNA): TGTGCCATACAAGCCTGGGGGTTGGTAAACACCGGGGAGCTGTTTTTT.

This sequence joins TRBV14 and TRBJ2-7; D is possibly TRBD1 (6 bases). The CDR3 has 13 residues. CDR1 is SGHDN, CDR2 FVKESK, per germline. V gave up 5 bases and J gave up 2 bases, with 10 bases separating them. CDR3 bases: TGTGCCAGCAGCGAGAAGGGGGCCTACGAGCAGTACTTC. It yields the protein CASSEKGAYEQYF.

The CDR3 DNA is TGTGCCAGCAGCCCAAGACTAGCTGAGTCCTACAATGAGCAGTTCTTC. Its protein product is CASSPRLAESYNEQFF. The chain carries TRBV7-9 and TRBJ2-1, with 7 bases aligning to TRBD2. The CDR3 is made up of 16 amino acids. V dropped 5 bases and J dropped 1; count of bases not matched to a gene: 8. Germline V gene sequence: CDR1 SEHNR, CDR2 FQNEAQ (reference sequence).

This clonotype was recorded a few times. This rearrangement joins TRBV12-3 or TRBV12-4 to TRBJ2-2; the D is unclear. Trimming stripped 2 bases from V and 1 base from J, with 11 bases between. The CDR3 consists of 16 residues. The DNA for the CDR3 is TGTGCCAGCAGTTTAAGGCCTAGTGTGAACACCGGGGAGCTGTTTTTT. Translating gives CASSLRPSVNTGELFF.